Given below is one TCR beta chain in context. Antigen unknown. The entry originates in a study of cytomegalovirus exposure and HLA in healthy donors. Germline V gene data show CDR1 as SQVTM and CDR2 as ANQGSEA. The V and J ends lost 4 bases and 4 bases respectively, with 11 bases between them. The CDR3 totals 13 residues. Primers: 60 Vbeta forward and 13 Jbeta reverse. Original analysis: Some 9.9 million shared chains were among approximately 87 million unique TCR beta chains counted in a later analysis. The table came from immunoSEQ multiplex PCR; TCRdb's copy has only in-frame clones and leaves some out. The V and J calls and clone size come from that table; D and trimming were worked out from the DNA. The table shows about 120,000 clones, with over 65% occurring only once. Study results and caveats: With later analysis, a missense DCLRE1C variant became linked to TCR beta V- and J-gene trimming. Through in vitro validation, a few CMV-associated chains were shown to be specific for CMV antigens.

The sequence came from a woman aged 35 to 49 in good health and CMV-seropositive. The sample consisted of PBMCs. The chain recombines TRBV29-1 with TRBJ1-5, with D possibly TRBD1 on 5 matching bases. The CDR3 nucleotides are TGCAGCGTTGGTGCAGGGAGGAATCAGCCCCAGCATTTT. It yields the protein CSVGAGRNQPQHF. Looking up the rest from reference TRBV29-1 and TRBJ1-5 gives the full variable domain: SAVISQKPSRDICQRGTSLTIQCQVDSQVTMMFWYRQQPGQSLTLIATANQGSEATYESGFVIDKFPISRPNLTFSTLTVSNMSPEDSSIYLCSVGAGRNQPQHFGDGTRLSIL.